The sample holds a few counts of the clone carrying this T cell receptor beta chain. What it binds is unknown. Treatment of the sample: about 20 received Ad26.COV2.S at low or high dose, single or two shots; roughly five received placebo; per-sample allocation not given. Specimen acquisition occurred on day 63 following the initial vaccine or placebo injection. This person who donated was an adult of 18-55 years in Boston. The CDR3 runs 15 residues. CDR1 is GTSNPN, CDR2 SVGIG, per germline (reference sequence). Trimming took 3 bases from V and 3 from J; bases not matched to a gene: 8. This record belongs to a study of Ad26.COV2.S vaccination and SARS-CoV-2 variants. Study-wide points: Total T cell responses were possibly underestimated by TCR breadth and depth analyses.

Assay: immunoSEQ multiplex PCR; the TCRdb copy retains only in-frame clones and omits some. Here the sample spans hundreds of thousands of clones, roughly 84% being singletons. The specimen comprised peripheral blood, sampled in a trial of Ad26.COV2.S vaccine versus placebo. This clonotype was obtained from a person aged 18-60 years who received the Ad26.COV2.S COVID-19 vaccine or a placebo. The chain is built from TRBV30 and TRBJ2-7; TRBD1 matches at 10 bases. The CDR3 DNA reads TGTGCCTGGAGAGATAGCGGGGACAGGGGCTACGAGCAGTACTTC. It translates to CAWRDSGDRGYEQYF.